Below are 9 T cell receptor beta chains sequenced from a single sample in a study of cytomegalovirus exposure and HLA in healthy donors. It was with 60 Vbeta and 13 Jbeta primers that the PCR ran. Data came from immunoSEQ multiplex PCR; TCRdb stores just in-frame clones and leaves some out. The sample consists of about 220,000 clones, 76% of them appearing once. Material for sequencing was PBMCs. The receptors here all came from a man younger than 35 in good health and CMV-seronegative.

The chain is built from TRBV6-7 and TRBJ1-5; D ambiguous. TRBV6-7 is labeled an ORF, and its function is uncertain. Trimming removed 0 bases from V and 3 bases from J, with 18 bases in between. The CDR3 sequence is 18 residues long. CDR3 bases: TGTGCCAGCAGTTACTCGAAGAGGATGAGAGGGCTCAATCAGCCCCAGCATTTT. Translating gives CASSYSKRMRGLNQPQHF.

The chain joins TRBV7-8 to TRBJ2-1; TRBD2 might be the D (6 bases). From germline, CDR1 is SGHVS and CDR2 FQNEAQ. Trimming took off 4 bases at V and 7 bases at J, with 20 bases between the two ends. CDR3 length: 16 amino acids. CDR3 region: CASSWTGTPSRNEQFF. In nucleotides, the CDR3 is TGTGCCAGCAGCTGGACCGGGACTCCCTCGAGGAATGAGCAGTTCTTC.

The genes are TRBV2 and TRBJ1-1; D is possibly TRBD1 (5 bases). The CDR3 runs 15 residues. Trimming took off 1 base at V and 1 base at J, with 10 bases between the two ends. Germline-derived CDR1 and CDR2 are SNHLY and FYNNEI. CDR3 DNA: TGTGCCAGCAGTGAAGAGGGGATCGGGAACACTGAAGCTTTCTTT. Protein sequence: CASSEEGIGNTEAFF. Combining the CDR3 with reference TRBV2 and TRBJ1-1 gives the whole variable domain EPEVTQTPSHQVTQMGQEVILRCVPISNHLYFYWYRQILGQKVEFLVSFYNNEISEKSEIFDDQFSVERPDGSNFTLKIRSTKLEDSAMYFCASSEEGIGNTEAFFGQGTRLTVV.

The rearrangement links TRBV5-5 to TRBJ1-1, with D unresolved. Germline V CDR1 and CDR2: SGHKS, YYEKEE (reference sequence). V shed 3 bases and J shed 1 base, with 13 bases lying between them. The CDR3 has 15 amino acids. The DNA for the CDR3 is TGTGCCAGCAGCTGGGTGTCACAGTGGAACACTGAAGCTTTCTTT. Protein sequence: CASSWVSQWNTEAFF. Filled out from reference TRBV5-5 and TRBJ1-1, the complete variable domain reads DAGVTQSPTHLIKTRGQQVTLRCSPISGHKSVSWYQQVLGQGPQFIFQYYEKEERGRGNFPDRFSARQFPNYSSELNVNALLLGDSALYLCASSWVSQWNTEAFFGQGTRLTVV.

This clone was counted a few times. The rearrangement uses TRBV4-1 and TRBJ2-7; maybe TRBD2 (6 bases). Trimming left V 3 bases short and J 0 bases short, with 12 bases between. Germline CDR1 MGHRA, CDR2 YSYEKL. CDR3 length: 15 residues. The CDR3 here is CASSQRDGSSYEQYF. The DNA for the CDR3 is TGCGCCAGCAGCCAGCGGGACGGCAGCTCCTACGAGCAGTACTTC.

The chain is built from TRBV15 and TRBJ1-2; 10 bases are shared with TRBD1. V shed 1 base and J 5 bases; nucleotides not matched to a gene: 1. The CDR3 loop spans 14 amino acids. CDR1 LNHNV and CDR2 YYDKDF come from the germline V gene (reference sequence). Here the CDR3 DNA reads TGTGCCACCAGCAGAGCGGGACAGGGGTATGGCTACACCTTC. Amino acids: CATSRAGQGYGYTF.

Here the CDR3 reads CASSAARTGGFGNTIYF. The CDR3 region has the DNA TGCGCCAGCAGCGCGGCGAGGACAGGGGGCTTTGGAAACACCATATATTTT. The chain couples TRBV5-1 to TRBJ1-3; 11 nucleotides line up with TRBD1. V was clipped by 4 bases and J by 3 bases; unmatched bases: 9. Looked up from germline, CDR1 is SGHRS and CDR2 is YFSETQ. This CDR3 contains 17 residues.

The V and J genes are TRBV5-1 and TRBJ1-4; tentative D call: TRBD1 (5 bases). The CDR3 runs to 13 residues. Trimming removed 0 bases from V and 8 bases from J, with 8 bases in between. Germline V gives CDR1 SGHRS, CDR2 YFSETQ. In DNA form, the CDR3 reads TGCGCCAGCAGCTTGGGACAGAACGAAAAACTGTTTTTT. Translating gives CASSLGQNEKLFF.

This rearrangement joins TRBV28 to TRBJ2-1, with 7 nucleotides matching TRBD1. This CDR3 spans 12 amino acids. The germline gives CDR1 MDHEN, CDR2 SYDVKM. The ends lost 2 bases at V and 12 bases at J; junction bases unmatched: 4. The chain's CDR3 is CASSLRQGRQFF. CDR3 DNA: TGTGCCAGCAGTTTACGACAGGGTCGGCAGTTCTTC.